One T cell receptor (beta chain) is described in this entry. Its matching antigen is unknown. Primers for the PCR totalled 60 Vbeta and 13 Jbeta. TCRdb keeps only in-frame clones here, not all; method: immunoSEQ multiplex PCR. Counted here are around 100,000 clones, 78% occurring once; the ten biggest clones make up approximately 4%. The CDR3 spans 15 residues. The ends were cut back, 0 bases at V and 5 bases at J, with 14 bases in the middle. Germline V gives CDR1 WNHNN, CDR2 SYGVQD (reference sequence). This specimen belongs to a study of cytomegalovirus exposure and HLA in healthy donors. Study-wide results and limits: Earlier results showed most TCR beta V segments being productive about 87% or about 30% of the time. TCR beta sequences numbering 15,000 to 20,000 were associated with HLA alleles at 0.05 false discovery rate in a later analysis.

The sequencing input was PBMCs. This receptor was obtained from a middle-aged woman in good health and CMV-seropositive. This chain connects TRBV10-1 to TRBJ2-7; D is unresolved. CDR3 region: CASSESVTVPHEQYF. The CDR3 DNA follows: TGCGCCAGCAGTGAGTCAGTTACAGTACCCCACGAGCAGTACTTC.